This is a list of T cell receptor beta chains from one sample in a study of T cells in Graves' hyperthyroidism and ophthalmopathy. TCRdb redid the calling of the multiplex PCR reads with MiXCR, one entry per CDR3 protein. The profile shows 730,000 or so distinct CDR3 sequences, around 20% of them singletons. The source material was blood. These receptors originate from a woman between 50 and 59 years old with Graves' hyperthyroidism that later progressed to Graves' ophthalmopathy. Both conserved end residues are part of each CDR3. A D gene is named only where the DNA matches it firmly. Where a row states a size, it is once, few, many or the class of an expanded clone; other rows omit it.

>TRBJ1-2|TRBV9|few|.
TGTGCCAGCAGTTTCACAGATACGGTTTATGGCTACACCTTC
CASSFTDTVYGYTF
>TRBJ1-5|TRBV20-1|.|.
TGCAGTGCTAGTATTTCGGATTGGCAGCCCCAGCATTTT
CSASISDWQPQHF
>TRBJ2-1|TRBV20-1|many|TRBD1
TGCAGTGCTGGGGACAGGGGTGCCAGCTCCTACAATGAGCAGTTCTTC
CSAGDRGASSYNEQFF
>TRBJ2-1|TRBV7-3|few|.
TGTGCCAGCAGGGGGGTCCCCCACAATGAGCAGTTCTTC
CASRGVPHNEQFF
>TRBJ2-1|TRBV11-1|.|TRBD2
TGTGCCAGCAGCCAAGCTAGCGGGGGGGCGATTGAGCAGTTCTTC
CASSQASGGAIEQFF
>TRBJ1-5|TRBV2|many|.
TGTGCCAGCAGTCCACAGGGTTACCAGCCCCAGCATTTT
CASSPQGYQPQHF
>TRBJ1-5|TRBV7-8|many|TRBD1
TGTGCCAGCAGCTTAGGGGACAGAGTGGGGTATCAGCCCCAGCATTTT
CASSLGDRVGYQPQHF
>TRBJ1-6|TRBV12-3/TRBV12-4|many|.
TGTGCCAGCAGACTACCGGGTGATAATTCACCCCTCCACTTT
CASRLPGDNSPLHF
>TRBJ2-1|TRBV12-5|.|TRBD1
TGTGCTAGTGGCCGGGGGACAGGGAATGAGCAGTTCTTC
CASGRGTGNEQFF
>TRBJ1-3|TRBV5-4|.|.
TGTGCCAGCAGCTTGGTGGGGGGACGAACTGGAAACACCATATATTTT
CASSLVGGRTGNTIYF
>TRBJ1-5|TRBV2|many|TRBD1
TGTGCCAGCAGAGCGGACAGGGAACGGGCTCAGCCCCAGCATTTT
CASRADRERAQPQHF
>TRBJ1-5|TRBV2|many|.
TGTGCCAGCAGTGAAGGGGACATCTTTCAGCCCCAGCATTTT
CASSEGDIFQPQHF
>TRBJ1-5|TRBV2|many|.
TGTGCCAGCAGTGGAGAGGCTCAGCCCCAGCATTTT
CASSGEAQPQHF
>TRBJ1-1|TRBV27|.|.
TGTGCCAGCGGGCTCCTCGGGAGTAGCACTGAAGCTTTCTTT
CASGLLGSSTEAFF
>TRBJ2-2|TRBV5-1|many|.
TGCGCCAGCAGCGCCCGGGGGTACTTGAACACCGGGGAGCTGTTTTTT
CASSARGYLNTGELFF
>TRBJ1-1|TRBV18|many|TRBD1
TGTGCCAGCTCACCTCTAGGGACAGTTGAGAGCGTCTTCTATGAAGCTTTCTTT
CASSPLGTVESVFYEAFF
>TRBJ1-1|TRBV6-1|.|.
TGTGCCAGCAGGCTCGGATCCCTGAACACTGAAGCTTTCTTT
CASRLGSLNTEAFF
>TRBJ2-1|TRBV5-1|many|TRBD1
TGCGCCAGCAGCGTGGGACAGGGAGAGCAGTTCTTC
CASSVGQGEQFF
>TRBJ1-6|TRBV10-3|.|TRBD1
TGTGCCATCAGGTCCAGGGGGGAGGATTCACCCCTCCACTTT
CAIRSRGEDSPLHF
>TRBJ2-3|TRBV18|.|.
TGTGCCAGCTCAGCTCCGGGACTGGTCGTAGATACGCAGTATTTT
CASSAPGLVVDTQYF
>TRBJ1-2|TRBV7-2|.|.
TGTGCCAGCAGCATGGCCGGGCTAGCGTATGGCTACACCTTC
CASSMAGLAYGYTF
>TRBJ2-5|TRBV6-1|.|.
TGTGCCAGCAGTGACTTCGGCGGTTCAGAAGAGACCCAGTACTTC
CASSDFGGSEETQYF